Listed here are 3 T cell receptor beta chains from one sample, sequenced in a study of blood T cell repertoires in COVID-19. Using immunoSEQ multiplex PCR, the repertoire was profiled, and TCRdb retains in-frame clones only, with some absent. This repertoire shows around 78,000 clones, roughly 85% found once; its top ten account for under 55%. Material: peripheral blood. These receptor sequences come from a human donor in a cohort sampled during active COVID-19.

The chain joins TRBV9 to TRBJ2-3; 8 positions match TRBD2. Germline-derived CDR1 and CDR2 are SGDLS and YYNGEE. The CDR3 runs 15 residues. V trimming: 0 bases; J trimming: 3 bases; junction bases outside the gene matches: 3. For the CDR3, the DNA is TGTGCCAGCAGCGTAGTTCGGGGGGGGACAGATACGCAGTATTTT. This translates into CASSVVRGGTDTQYF.

In its sample, this clone was seen once. The chain joins TRBV11-2 to TRBJ2-5; 10 bases fit TRBD2. CDR3 size: 15 residues. The germline gives CDR1 SGHAT, CDR2 FQNNGV. V lost 4 bases and J lost 4; bases outside the gene matches: 6. CDR3 loop: CASSWTSGVGETQYF. The CDR3 nucleotides read TGTGCCAGCAGCTGGACTAGCGGAGTGGGAGAGACCCAGTACTTC.

This clone was found a few times. The chain couples TRBV7-3 to TRBJ2-1; possibly TRBD2 for D (6 bases). The CDR3 has 16 amino acids. The germline gives CDR1 SGHTA, CDR2 FQGTGA. Trimming left V 5 bases short and J 7 bases short, with 21 bases between. CDR3 in DNA: TGTGCCAGCAGCCCGGGTTCTGGGGGGATCGGGAATGAGCAGTTCTTC. The encoded protein is CASSPGSGGIGNEQFF.